This T cell receptor beta chain was profiled in a study of cytomegalovirus exposure and HLA in healthy donors. General study findings and limits: Reports state that TCR beta sequences accurately predicted most subjects' HLA-A and HLA-B alleles. Through in vitro validation, a few CMV-associated chains were shown to be specific for CMV antigens. According to an earlier analysis, most TCR beta V segments yielded productive rearrangements about 87% or about 30% of the time.

Of note for this clone: Its matching antigen is unknown.

It was with 60 Vbeta and 13 Jbeta primers that the PCR ran. Authors' analysis steps: It was a later analysis that counted about 80 million unique TCR beta chains, of which around 11 million were shared. The method was immunoSEQ multiplex PCR; TCRdb's version includes in-frame clones alone and lacks a portion of them. V and J calls and clone size come straight from that table; D and trimming were deduced from the DNA. The table records about 160,000 clones, roughly 80% of them present only once. There are 16 residues in the CDR3. CDR1 is SQVTM and CDR2 is ANQGSEA in the germline V gene. The J segment lost 0 bases and the V segment lost 7 bases, leaving 7 bases of the junction unmatched.

Sequences were obtained from PBMCs. The receptor was derived from a woman younger than 45 in good health and CMV-seropositive. The chain has TRBV29-1 and TRBJ2-3; 13 nucleotides agree with TRBD2. The CDR3 DNA follows: TGCAGCGGGCAGGGGACTAGCGGGGATAGCACAGATACGCAGTATTTT. The encoded protein is CSGQGTSGDSTDTQYF.